The 10 T cell receptor beta chains below all came from one sample that was sequenced in a study of shared clonotypes between healthy human individuals. Produced via immunoSEQ multiplex PCR; TCRdb's table is partial and in-frame only. The table includes 2 million to 2.5 million clones, approximately 96% detected once. The material sequenced was naive CD4+ T cells sorted from blood. Subset here: CD45RA+ positively selected. The receptor set was obtained from a man aged 18 to 30 in good health.

The V gene is TRBV6-6, the J gene TRBJ2-2, with a tentative D call TRBD2 (5 bases). The CDR3 length is 16 residues. The germline V and J ends were trimmed by 0 bases and 5 bases, with 13 bases remaining between them. The germline gives CDR1 MNHNY, CDR2 SVGAGI (reference sequence). The CDR3 coding sequence is TGTGCCAGCAGTTACTCATGGCGGGCGGAAACCGGGGAGCTGTTTTTT. Its protein product is CASSYSWRAETGELFF.

This clone was detected once. V usage is TRBV27 and J usage is TRBJ2-7; 7 bases fit TRBD1. V trimming: 6 bases; J trimming: 0 bases; junction bases outside the gene matches: 2. Germline V gives CDR1 MNHEY, CDR2 SMNVEV (reference sequence). This CDR3 spans 13 amino acids. The CDR3: CASRWDSSYEQYF. The CDR3 DNA is TGTGCCAGCAGATGGGACAGCTCCTACGAGCAGTACTTC.

The chain uses TRBV18 and TRBJ2-1; tentative D call: TRBD2 (6 bases). There are 16 residues in the CDR3. The V end lost 2 bases, the J end lost 4 bases, and 15 bases lay between the germline ends. Germline loops: CDR1 KGHSH, CDR2 LQKENI. CDR3 protein: CASSPSAGGGYNEQFF. The CDR3, as DNA: TGTGCCAGCTCACCATCTGCGGGTGGGGGGTACAATGAGCAGTTCTTC. The full variable domain, its missing parts supplied by reference TRBV18 and TRBJ2-1, is NAGVMQNPRHLVRRRGQEARLRCSPMKGHSHVYWYRQLPEEGLKFMVYLQKENIIDESGMPKERFSAEFPKEGPSILRIQQVVRGDSAAYFCASSPSAGGGYNEQFFGPGTRLTVL.

CDR3 in amino acids: CASSRADYSNQPQHF. The CDR3 coding sequence is TGTGCCAGCAGTAGGGCGGATTATAGCAATCAGCCCCAGCATTTT. This rearrangement joins TRBV6-4 to TRBJ1-5; unclear D gene. V lost 5 bases and J lost 0, with 11 bases in between. CDR1 is MRHNA and CDR2 is SNTAGT in the germline V gene. The CDR3 runs to 15 residues.

The rearrangement uses TRBV7-9 and TRBJ2-7; TRBD1 matches 7 bases. Germline CDR1 SEHNR, CDR2 FQNEAQ (reference sequence). CDR3 size: 15 residues. J lost 6 bases, V lost 2 bases, and 10 bases had no gene match. CDR3 residues: CASSLSGQAHPEQYF. In nucleotides, the CDR3 is TGTGCCAGCAGCTTATCAGGACAGGCACACCCCGAGCAGTACTTC.

The rearrangement joins TRBV7-2 to TRBJ2-1, with a tentative D call TRBD2 (6 bases). Germline V gene lookup returns CDR1 SGHTA and CDR2 FQGNSA. With 1 base removed from V and 4 bases from J, the gap between germline ends came to 14 bases. The CDR3 length is 16 residues. CDR3 sequence (DNA): TGTGCCAGCAGCTTAGGTCCCACTAGCAGGTACAATGAGCAGTTCTTC. Translated: CASSLGPTSRYNEQFF.

V usage is TRBV5-1 and J usage is TRBJ2-1; 13 nucleotides align to TRBD2. V lost 6 bases, J lost 8 bases, and 14 bases stayed unmatched. The CDR3 consists of 17 residues. Germline V lookup: CDR1 SGHRS, CDR2 YFSETQ. The CDR3 region is CASTSQGGLAGSHEQFF. The CDR3 nucleotides read TGCGCCAGCACTTCTCAAGGGGGACTAGCGGGAAGCCATGAGCAGTTCTTC. The variable domain in full, with the rest retrieved from reference TRBV5-1 and TRBJ2-1, is KAGVTQTPRYLIKTRGQQVTLSCSPISGHRSVSWYQQTPGQGLQFLFEYFSETQRNKGNFPGRFSGRQFSNSRSEMNVSTLELGDSALYLCASTSQGGLAGSHEQFFGPGTRLTVL.

The gene calls are TRBV11-3 and TRBJ2-2; no firm D call. Germline CDR1 reads SGHNT; CDR2 reads YENEEA. The CDR3 totals 13 residues. The V end lost 2 bases, the J end lost 6 bases, and 7 bases lay between the germline ends. The CDR3 sequence is CASSLRVAGELFF. For the CDR3, the DNA is TGTGCCAGCAGCTTAAGGGTAGCCGGGGAGCTGTTTTTT.

The chain couples TRBV29-1 to TRBJ1-1, with D uncertain. Germline V lookup: CDR1 SQVTM, CDR2 ANQGSEA. Trimming left V 5 bases short and J 1 base short, with 17 bases between. The CDR3 contains 15 residues. The CDR3 here is CSVNYKGRGNTEAFF. In DNA, the CDR3 is TGCAGCGTTAATTATAAAGGACGGGGGAACACTGAAGCTTTCTTT.

The count of this clone is one. The CDR3 spells CASSLDGQGRGGTEAFF. In DNA, the CDR3 is TGCGCCAGCAGCTTGGATGGGCAGGGTAGAGGAGGGACTGAAGCTTTCTTT. The chain joins TRBV5-1 to TRBJ1-1, with D tentatively TRBD1 (5 bases). V was cut by 0 bases and J by 5 bases, with 20 bases left in between. Germline V CDR1 and CDR2: SGHRS, YFSETQ. CDR3 length equals 17 residues. Looking up the rest from reference TRBV5-1 and TRBJ1-1 gives the full variable domain: KAGVTQTPRYLIKTRGQQVTLSCSPISGHRSVSWYQQTPGQGLQFLFEYFSETQRNKGNFPGRFSGRQFSNSRSEMNVSTLELGDSALYLCASSLDGQGRGGTEAFFGQGTRLTVV.